This T cell receptor delta chain was retrieved from a study of gamma-delta T cells after stem cell transplantation (dated by TCRdb to the mid-2010s). The library was prepared using RT-PCR. Instrument used: Illumina MiSeq. After TCRdb called clones again from the public reads with CATT, rows with identical DNA were merged. The sample table records several hundred delta-chain clones; around 2.8% of these occur just once. Roughly 53% of the sample is taken by the ten largest. This clone was picked up a small number of times. No antigen is known for it. The TCRdb record carries a much larger clone's protein, which differs from this DNA's translation at residue 5; a read error is the likely cause, and the protein listed here is the DNA translation. The CDR3 runs 20 amino acids, cysteine and phenylalanine included. Only CDR3 DNA remains: 60 bases, in frame from the first base. The CDR1 and CDR2 encoded by the germline V gene (reference sequence) are TVYSNPD and GDNSRS. V is cut back by 3 bases and J by 0 bases, with 20 bases in the junction unmatched.

The sequence is built from TRDV3 and TRDJ1; 12 bases in between match TRDD3. The specimen sequenced was gamma-delta T cells. This TCR derives from a human donor. It is not recorded whose cells these are; they may come from a transplant donor. The nucleotide sequence reads as follows: TGTGCCTTCAGCTCCCTTCCTACTTATACTGGGGGATACTACACCGATAAACTCATCTTT. This sequence encodes CAFSSLPTYTGGYYTDKLIF.